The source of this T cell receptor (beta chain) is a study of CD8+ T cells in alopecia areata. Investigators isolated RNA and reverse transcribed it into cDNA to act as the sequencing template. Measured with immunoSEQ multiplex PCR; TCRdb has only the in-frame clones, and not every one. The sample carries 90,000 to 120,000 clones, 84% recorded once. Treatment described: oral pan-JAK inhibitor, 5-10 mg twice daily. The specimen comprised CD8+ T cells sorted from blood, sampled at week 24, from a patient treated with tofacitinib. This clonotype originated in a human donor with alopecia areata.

Written as DNA, the CDR3 is TGCAGCGTTCAAGGAGGGGAGGGGCAACTGAACACCGGGGAGCTGTTTTTT. Translated: CSVQGGEGQLNTGELFF. The chain couples TRBV29-1 to TRBJ2-2; 7 nucleotides align to TRBD2. The CDR3 has 17 amino acids. The junction had 13 bases not matched to a gene; V was cut back by 5 bases and J by 1 base. Germline CDR1 is SQVTM and CDR2 is ANQGSEA.